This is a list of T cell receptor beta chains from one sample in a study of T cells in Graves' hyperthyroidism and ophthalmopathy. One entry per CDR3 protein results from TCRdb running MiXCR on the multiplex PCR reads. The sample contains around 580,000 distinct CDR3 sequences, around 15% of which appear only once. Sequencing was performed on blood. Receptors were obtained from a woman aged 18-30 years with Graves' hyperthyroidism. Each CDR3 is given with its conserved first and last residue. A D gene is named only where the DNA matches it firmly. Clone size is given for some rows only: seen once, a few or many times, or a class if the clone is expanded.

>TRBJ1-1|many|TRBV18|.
CASSPAQANTEAFF
TGTGCCAGCTCACCGGCACAGGCGAACACTGAAGCTTTCTTT
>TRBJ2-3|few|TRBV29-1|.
CSVVHPDTQYF
TGCAGCGTTGTGCATCCAGATACGCAGTATTTT
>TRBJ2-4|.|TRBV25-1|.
CASSESGTRENIQYF
TGTGCCAGCAGTGAATCGGGGACAAGAGAAAACATTCAGTACTTC
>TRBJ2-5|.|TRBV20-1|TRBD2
CSAREGTSGLFGGETQYF
TGCAGTGCTAGAGAGGGGACTAGCGGACTTTTTGGCGGCGAGACCCAGTACTTC
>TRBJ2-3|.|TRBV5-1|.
CASSLAALGTDTQYF
TGCGCCAGCAGCTTGGCCGCCCTTGGCACAGATACGCAGTATTTT
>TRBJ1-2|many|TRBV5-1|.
CASSLGGTKVGYTF
TGCGCCAGCAGCTTGGGGGGGACGAAAGTTGGCTACACCTTC
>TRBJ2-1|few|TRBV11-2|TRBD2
CASSLVTSSPNEQFF
TGTGCCAGCAGCTTGGTGACTAGCTCTCCCAATGAGCAGTTCTTC
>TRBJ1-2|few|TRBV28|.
CASIPTGLYYGYTF
TGTGCCAGCATCCCTACGGGGCTTTACTATGGCTACACCTTC
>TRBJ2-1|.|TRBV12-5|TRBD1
CASGFDRGRGNEQFF
TGTGCTAGTGGTTTTGACAGGGGGCGCGGGAATGAGCAGTTCTTC
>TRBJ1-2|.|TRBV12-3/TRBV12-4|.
CATTAGDYGYTF
TGTGCCACCACAGCCGGCGACTATGGCTACACCTTC
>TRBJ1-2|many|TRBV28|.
CASSLYQGFGGYTF
TGTGCCAGCAGTTTATATCAGGGATTCGGTGGCTACACCTTC
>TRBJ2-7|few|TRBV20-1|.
CSATLMSDYEQYF
TGCAGTGCTACCTTAATGAGTGACTACGAGCAGTACTTC
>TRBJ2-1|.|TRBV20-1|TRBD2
CSAGGFSGSGSNEQFF
TGCAGTGCTGGGGGGTTTAGCGGGAGCGGAAGCAATGAGCAGTTCTTC
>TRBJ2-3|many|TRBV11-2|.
CASSPPARRFHGEGTDTQYF
TGTGCCAGCAGCCCCCCTGCGCGGAGATTTCATGGGGAGGGCACAGATACGCAGTATTTT
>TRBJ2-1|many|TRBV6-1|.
CASSDLWFYEQFF
TGTGCCAGCAGTGATTTGTGGTTCTATGAGCAGTTCTTC
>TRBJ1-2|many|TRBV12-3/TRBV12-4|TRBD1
CASRAGTVNYGYTF
TGTGCCAGCAGAGCCGGGACAGTTAACTATGGCTACACCTTC
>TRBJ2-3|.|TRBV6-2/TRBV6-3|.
CASGLATDTQYF
TGTGCCAGCGGGCTAGCGACAGATACGCAGTATTTT
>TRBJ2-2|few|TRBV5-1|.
CASSQDGNTGELFF
TGCGCCAGCAGCCAGGACGGGAACACCGGGGAGCTGTTTTTT
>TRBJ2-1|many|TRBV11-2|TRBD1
CASSLGGGTGYEQFF
TGTGCCAGCAGCTTAGGAGGGGGGACAGGGTATGAGCAGTTCTTC
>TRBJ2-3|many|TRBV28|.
CASSRPTGTADTQYF
TGTGCCAGCAGTCGACCCACAGGGACCGCAGATACGCAGTATTTT
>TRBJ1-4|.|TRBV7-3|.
CASTESPEKLFF
TGTGCCAGCACTGAGTCCCCTGAAAAACTGTTTTTT
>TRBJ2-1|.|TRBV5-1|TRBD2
CASSLTSFGNEQFF
TGCGCCAGCAGCCTGACTAGCTTCGGCAATGAGCAGTTCTTC
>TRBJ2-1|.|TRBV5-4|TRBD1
CASSQPGQGVNEQFF
TGTGCCAGCAGCCAGCCGGGACAGGGGGTCAATGAGCAGTTCTTC
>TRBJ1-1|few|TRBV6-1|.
CASKTGGLNTEAFF
TGTGCCAGCAAAACCGGGGGTTTGAACACTGAAGCTTTCTTT
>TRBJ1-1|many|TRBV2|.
CASSEDFNTEAFF
TGTGCCAGCAGTGAGGACTTTAACACTGAAGCTTTCTTT
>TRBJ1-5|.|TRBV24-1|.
CATSDPDSTDSNQPQHF
TGTGCCACCAGTGATCCCGACAGTACCGATAGCAATCAGCCCCAGCATTTT
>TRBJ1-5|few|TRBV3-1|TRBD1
CASSQGRGQGGQPQHF
TGTGCCAGCAGCCAGGGGAGGGGGCAGGGAGGTCAGCCCCAGCATTTT
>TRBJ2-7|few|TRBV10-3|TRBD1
CAISRGTGTGIDEQYF
TGTGCCATCAGCAGAGGGACCGGGACAGGAATAGACGAGCAGTACTTC
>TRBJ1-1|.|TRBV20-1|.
CSARLGQSNTEAFF
TGCAGTGCTAGATTAGGACAATCGAACACTGAAGCTTTCTTT
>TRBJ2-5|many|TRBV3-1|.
CASSQLETQYF
TGTGCCAGCAGCCAATTGGAGACCCAGTACTTC
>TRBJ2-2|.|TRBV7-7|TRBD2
CASSLEAPRNPGLGFTGELFF
TGTGCCAGCAGCTTAGAGGCCCCACGGAACCCGGGACTAGGATTCACCGGGGAGCTGTTTTTT
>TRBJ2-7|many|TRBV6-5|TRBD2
CASSPSGGASEQYF
TGTGCCAGCTCGCCTAGCGGGGGGGCCAGCGAGCAGTACTTC
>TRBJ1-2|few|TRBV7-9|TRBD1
CASSLPGTGWGGYTF
TGTGCCAGCAGCTTACCCGGGACAGGGTGGGGTGGCTACACCTTC
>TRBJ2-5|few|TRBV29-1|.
CSVGGQGGTQYF
TGCAGCGTTGGGGGGCAGGGTGGGACCCAGTACTTC
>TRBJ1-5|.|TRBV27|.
CASSLSVGDSNQRQHF
TGTGCCAGCAGTTTATCGGTGGGGGATAGCAATCAGCGCCAGCATTTT
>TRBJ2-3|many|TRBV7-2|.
CASSLTGGGADTQYF
TGTGCCAGCAGCTTGACGGGCGGGGGCGCAGATACGCAGTATTTT
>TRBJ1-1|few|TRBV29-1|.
CSVDRTANTEAFF
TGCAGCGTTGACAGGACCGCGAACACTGAAGCTTTCTTT
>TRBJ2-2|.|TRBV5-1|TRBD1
CASSFKGAGTGELFF
TGCGCCAGCAGCTTTAAGGGGGCAGGTACCGGGGAGCTGTTTTTT
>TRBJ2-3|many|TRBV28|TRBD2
CATSGGGDSTDTQYF
TGTGCCACCTCAGGCGGGGGGGACAGCACAGATACGCAGTATTTT
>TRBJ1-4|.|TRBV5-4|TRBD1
CASSSGPGQGAATNEKLFF
TGTGCCAGCAGCTCCGGTCCGGGACAGGGGGCTGCAACTAATGAAAAACTGTTTTTT
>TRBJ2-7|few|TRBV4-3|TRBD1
CASSQGQGAWGQYF
TGCGCCAGCAGCCAGGGACAGGGGGCGTGGGGGCAGTACTTC
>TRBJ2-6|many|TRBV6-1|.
CASSAREPGANVLTF
TGTGCCAGCAGTGCTAGGGAACCTGGGGCCAACGTCCTGACTTTC
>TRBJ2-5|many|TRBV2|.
CASSQTRAQSETQYF
TGTGCCAGCAGTCAGACTAGGGCACAGAGTGAGACCCAGTACTTC
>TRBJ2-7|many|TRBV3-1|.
CASSQEGSYEQYF
TGTGCCAGCAGCCAAGAGGGCTCCTACGAGCAGTACTTC
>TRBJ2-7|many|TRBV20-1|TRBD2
CSARDVASGRFDEQYF
TGCAGTGCTAGAGATGTGGCTAGCGGGAGGTTCGACGAGCAGTACTTC
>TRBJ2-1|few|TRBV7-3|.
CASSLTRGAYNEQFF
TGTGCCAGCAGCTTAACCAGGGGCGCCTACAATGAGCAGTTCTTC
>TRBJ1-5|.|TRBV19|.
CANHQPQHF
TGTGCCAACCATCAGCCCCAGCATTTT
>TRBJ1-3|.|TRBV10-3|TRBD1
CAITSGQTGNTIYF
TGTGCCATCACCTCGGGACAGACGGGAAACACCATATATTTT
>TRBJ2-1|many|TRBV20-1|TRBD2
CSARGPGLAEEQFF
TGCAGTGCTAGAGGTCCGGGGCTAGCGGAGGAGCAGTTCTTC
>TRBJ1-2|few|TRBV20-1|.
CSAREGRADYGYTF
TGCAGTGCTAGAGAGGGCAGGGCCGACTATGGCTACACCTTC
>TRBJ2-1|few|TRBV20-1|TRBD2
CSASPPVAGGPEQFF
TGCAGTGCTAGCCCGCCGGTAGCGGGGGGGCCTGAGCAGTTCTTC
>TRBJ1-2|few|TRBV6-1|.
CASHPGPPIYGYTF
TGTGCCAGCCACCCGGGGCCGCCTATCTATGGCTACACCTTC
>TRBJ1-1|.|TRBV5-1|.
CANSSLAWGTEAFF
TGCGCCAACAGCTCCTTGGCGTGGGGCACTGAAGCTTTCTTT
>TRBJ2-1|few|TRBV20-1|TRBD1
CSAGIGDRDNEQFF
TGCAGTGCTGGAATAGGCGACAGGGACAATGAGCAGTTCTTC